One and the same sample provided the 26 T cell receptor beta chains below, sequenced in a study of response to subunit inactivated influenza vaccine (dated by TCRdb to the late 2010s). Libraries came from RT-PCR. Sequencing used an Illumina HiSeq 2500. Clones were called with MiXCR by TCRdb after fastp trimmed the public reads at Q25, and only in-frame beta chains were retained. Rows with one shared CDR3 protein collapse into an entry with the most common genes and DNA. Recorded for this sample are 530,000 or so distinct CDR3 sequences; 12% to 15% of them occurred a single time. Around 10% of the sample is held by the ten biggest clonotypes. Sequenced here: PBMCs from blood, sampled approximately 12 days after vaccination. Receptors were obtained from a man aged 45-65 years who received an inactivated influenza vaccine. Donor details come from another sample of the same person, matched by shared clones.

V and J are TRBV7-2 and TRBJ1-2; 11 bases line up with TRBD1. The CDR3 has 16 residues. V was clipped by 2 bases and J by 7 bases; unmatched bases: 9. Germline-derived CDR1 and CDR2 are SGHTA and FQGNSA. In DNA, the CDR3 is TGTGCCAGCAGCTTAACGGGGGACAGGGGGTTTTCTGGCTACACCTTC. It yields the protein CASSLTGDRGFSGYTF.

This clonotype showed up just a few times. V and J are TRBV6-2 or TRBV6-3 and TRBJ1-5; D remains unclear. The CDR3 length is 13 residues. V lost 2 bases and J 6 bases, leaving 8 bases between the germline ends. Looked up from germline, CDR1 is MNHEY and CDR2 is SVGEGT. CDR3 sequence: CASSYRAAQPQHF. CDR3 nucleotide sequence: TGTGCCAGCAGTTACCGGGCGGCTCAGCCCCAGCATTTT.

This clonotype came up a few times. The gene calls are TRBV20-1 and TRBJ1-5; D is perhaps TRBD1 (5 bases). CDR3 size: 19 residues. V gave up 0 bases and J gave up 0 bases, with 21 bases separating them. The germline CDR1 and CDR2 sequences are DFQATT and SNEGSKA (reference sequence). CDR3 sequence reads: CSARESGSGGIYSNQPQHF. CDR3 bases: TGCAGTGCTAGAGAGAGTGGGAGCGGGGGAATCTATAGCAATCAGCCCCAGCATTTT.

The chain combines TRBV15 with TRBJ2-3, with a weak D call TRBD2 (6 bases). Germline-derived CDR1 and CDR2 are LNHNV and YYDKDF (reference sequence). Deletions cut 2 bases from V and 1 base from J, with 16 bases between. The CDR3 extends over 17 amino acids. In nucleotides, the CDR3 is TGTGCCACCAGCAGATCTCCCCGACTAGAGGGCACAGATACGCAGTATTTT. Amino acids: CATSRSPRLEGTDTQYF.

The sample holds a few counts of this clonotype. CDR3 nucleotides: TGTGCCAGCAGAGGGACGGCGGCCTACGAGCAGTACTTC. As protein: CASRGTAAYEQYF. V is TRBV6-2 or TRBV6-3 and J is TRBJ2-7; D could derive from TRBD1 or TRBD2 (5 bases each). This CDR3 contains 13 residues. CDR1 and CDR2 from the germline V gene are MNHEY and SVGEGT. V dropped 6 bases and J dropped 2 bases, with 11 bases sitting between them.

The chain uses TRBV28 and TRBJ2-3, with D maybe TRBD1 (5 bases). Germline CDR1 reads MDHEN; CDR2 reads SYDVKM. The CDR3 loop spans 14 amino acids. Trimming shortened V by 4 bases and J by 4 bases, and 12 bases separated the two germline ends. For the CDR3, the DNA is TGTGCCAGCAGTTCACCAGGGTTATCAGATACGCAGTATTTT. Its translation: CASSSPGLSDTQYF.

The rearrangement links TRBV6-2 or TRBV6-3 to TRBJ1-1; 8 nucleotides agree with TRBD1. The trim removed 5 bases at V and 4 bases at J, leaving 6 bases unmatched. The CDR3 loop spans 14 amino acids. CDR1 is MNHEY, CDR2 SVGEGT, per germline. The CDR3 loop is CASSPTGEGTEAFF. As DNA, the CDR3 is TGTGCCAGCAGTCCGACAGGGGAGGGCACTGAAGCTTTCTTT.

This clonotype was seen a handful of times. V and J are TRBV5-1 and TRBJ2-1, with TRBD1 as a possible D gene (6 bases). The germline V and J ends were trimmed by 3 bases and 0 bases, with 10 bases remaining between them. The CDR3 runs to 15 residues. Germline CDR1 SGHRS, CDR2 YFSETQ. The CDR3 region is CASSYRDTSYNEQFF. The CDR3 DNA reads TGCGCCAGCAGCTACCGGGACACCTCCTACAATGAGCAGTTCTTC.

A few counts support this clonotype. This sequence joins TRBV28 and TRBJ2-1; 7 bases are shared with TRBD1. The CDR3 is 14 residues long. Per germline, CDR1 MDHEN and CDR2 SYDVKM. V was pared by 5 bases and J by 5 bases, with 6 bases of the junction left unmatched. CDR3 in DNA: TGTGCCAGCAGTCCACCGGACAGGAACAATGAGCAGTTCTTC. Encoded protein: CASSPPDRNNEQFF.

The gene calls are TRBV6-2 or TRBV6-3 and TRBJ2-7; D call uncertain. CDR3 length: 16 residues. Germline V CDR1 and CDR2: MNHEY, SVGEGT. The ends were cut back, 0 bases at V and 3 bases at J, with 15 bases in the middle. DNA of the CDR3: TGTGCCAGCAGTTACTCGATAAGAGGACGGTTCTACGAGCAGTACTTC. As protein: CASSYSIRGRFYEQYF.

This clonotype was found a few times. The chain is built from TRBV6-1 and TRBJ2-2; 11 nucleotides align to TRBD2. CDR3 length: 15 residues. Unmatched junction bases numbered 7, after V lost 7 bases and J lost 6 bases. Germline V gene lookup returns CDR1 MNHNS and CDR2 SASEGT. The CDR3 spells CASIDTSGGAGELFF. For the CDR3, the DNA is TGTGCCAGCATTGATACTAGCGGGGGCGCCGGGGAGCTGTTTTTT.

This clonotype has only a few counts. This sequence joins TRBV7-2 and TRBJ2-5, with a possible D match to TRBD2 (6 bases). CDR1 and CDR2 (germline): SGHTA, FQGNSA. With 5 bases removed from V and 5 bases from J, the gap between germline ends came to 9 bases. CDR3 size: 12 residues. The CDR3 loop is CASSGGVETQYF. The CDR3 nucleotides are TGTGCCAGCAGCGGAGGGGTCGAGACCCAGTACTTC.

The V gene is TRBV12-3 or TRBV12-4, the J gene TRBJ2-7; 9 bases fit TRBD2. The CDR3 length is 15 residues. The J segment lost 0 bases and the V segment lost 6 bases, leaving 6 bases of the junction unmatched. The CDR3 DNA follows: TGTGCCAGCAGAGCCGGGACTAGCCCCTCCTACGAGCAGTACTTC. Translated, it gives CASRAGTSPSYEQYF.

V is TRBV14 and J is TRBJ1-6; D not resolved. V was cut by 4 bases and J by 7 bases, with 14 bases left in between. Germline lookup yields CDR1 SGHDN and CDR2 FVKESK. The CDR3 contains 15 residues. The CDR3 spells CASSRETRLNSPLHF. The DNA for the CDR3 is TGTGCCAGCAGCCGGGAAACAAGGTTGAATTCACCCCTCCACTTT.

The V and J genes are TRBV3-1 and TRBJ2-7, with TRBD2 matching 9 bases. The CDR3 sequence is 17 residues long. Germline CDR1 and CDR2: LGHDT and YNNKEL (reference sequence). Germline trimming cut 4 bases from V and 3 bases from J; bases unmatched to any gene: 13. DNA for the CDR3: TGTGCCAGCAGCCCGGAAAAGTTAGCGGGAGCGAACTACGAGCAGTACTTC. Translation gives CASSPEKLAGANYEQYF.

The chain recombines TRBV10-3 with TRBJ2-5, with D possibly called TRBD1 or TRBD2 (6 bases each). Germline loops: CDR1 ENHRY, CDR2 SYGVKD. Trimming pared 2 bases from V and 5 bases from J, leaving 15 bases between. This CDR3 has 15 residues. CDR3 residues: CAISETAGAGETQYF. CDR3 in DNA: TGTGCCATCAGTGAGACCGCAGGGGCGGGGGAGACCCAGTACTTC.

This clonotype was recorded a few times. The V gene is TRBV29-1, the J gene TRBJ1-1; D not certain. V lost 0 bases, J lost 2 bases, and 13 bases lay in between. This CDR3 is 15 amino acids long. Germline CDR1 is SQVTM and CDR2 is ANQGSEA. The CDR3 sequence is CSVEDIAGLNTEAFF. The CDR3 DNA sequence: TGCAGCGTTGAAGATATTGCGGGATTAAACACTGAAGCTTTCTTT.

This clonotype has just a few counts. DNA for the CDR3: TGCGCCAGCAGCCATACAGGGAAACTAGCGGGAGTGGTGAAGACCCAGTACTTC. Translating gives CASSHTGKLAGVVKTQYF. The chain employs TRBV4-1 and TRBJ2-5; 11 bases agree with TRBD2. V gave up 3 bases and J gave up 6 bases; unmatched junction bases: 15. CDR3 length equals 18 residues. The germline gives CDR1 MGHRA, CDR2 YSYEKL.

V gene TRBV5-1 combines with J gene TRBJ2-1, with 10 bases that match TRBD2. In germline, CDR1 is SGHRS, CDR2 YFSETQ. With V trimmed by 5 bases and J by 5 bases, 10 bases remained unmatched. CDR3 length: 16 amino acids. The CDR3 bases are TGCGCCAGCAGGAAGGAAGCGGGGGGGCCTCACAATGAGCAGTTCTTC. It specifies CASRKEAGGPHNEQFF.

This clonotype was seen a handful of times. This rearrangement joins TRBV12-3 or TRBV12-4 to TRBJ2-7, with TRBD1 matching over 7 bases. The J segment lost 0 bases and the V segment lost 5 bases, leaving 4 bases of the junction unmatched. There are 14 residues in the CDR3. Here the CDR3 reads CASSGWDSSYEQYF. In DNA form, the CDR3 reads TGTGCCAGCAGTGGATGGGACAGCTCCTACGAGCAGTACTTC.

This clonotype was seen only a few times. This sequence joins TRBV23-1 and TRBJ2-7, with TRBD1 matching over 9 bases. TRBV23-1 is designated an ORF whose function remains uncertain. This CDR3 has 15 residues. V was clipped by 10 bases and J by 6 bases; unmatched bases: 16. CDR3 DNA: TGCGCCATGGACGGGGGACAGGGAGATGAAGGCGAGCAGTACTTC. Its translation is CAMDGGQGDEGEQYF.

Only a few counts were recorded for this clonotype. The chain joins TRBV20-1 to TRBJ2-7; 11 bases align to TRBD2. CDR3 size: 14 residues. V lost 5 bases and J lost 0; bases outside the gene matches: 3. Germline loops: CDR1 DFQATT, CDR2 SNEGSKA (reference sequence). CDR3 sequence reads: CSALSGRDSYEQYF. CDR3 nucleotides: TGCAGTGCTCTTAGCGGGAGGGACTCCTACGAGCAGTACTTC.

The genes are TRBV12-3 or TRBV12-4 and TRBJ2-1; D possibly matches TRBD1 or TRBD2 (5 bases each). The CDR3 has 14 residues. V lost 10 bases, J lost 5 bases, and 18 bases lay in between. The CDR3 bases are TGTGCCACCGCCCAGGGAGTTGGGAACAATGAGCAGTTCTTC. Translation gives CATAQGVGNNEQFF.

The CDR3 region is CASNTGTTLNTEAFF. The CDR3 DNA follows: TGCGCCAGCAACACAGGGACGACCCTGAACACTGAAGCTTTCTTT. V is TRBV5-1 and J is TRBJ1-1; tentative D call: TRBD1 (6 bases). Trimming stripped 6 bases from V and 0 bases from J, with 15 bases between. Germline V gene data show CDR1 as SGHRS and CDR2 as YFSETQ. CDR3 size: 15 residues.

The V gene is TRBV12-3 or TRBV12-4, the J gene TRBJ2-7, with D possibly being TRBD1 (5 bases). The CDR3 covers 14 residues. Trimming removed 2 bases at V and 2 bases at J, with 10 bases between. CDR3 sequence: CASSLNDRTYEQYF. The CDR3 coding sequence is TGTGCCAGCAGTTTAAATGACAGAACCTACGAGCAGTACTTC.

The rearrangement links TRBV14 to TRBJ1-1; D is undetermined. Germline CDR1 is SGHDN and CDR2 is FVKESK. The CDR3 has 13 residues. V gave up 4 bases and J gave up 4 bases, with 10 bases separating them. CDR3 coding DNA: TGTGCCAGCAGCCTCCTAGCCCTCACTGAAGCTTTCTTT. Protein product: CASSLLALTEAFF.